The 29 T cell receptor beta chains presented below share a single source sample, sequenced in a study of blood T cell repertoires in COVID-19. Method: immunoSEQ multiplex PCR; TCRdb's copy keeps in-frame clones and lacks some. The sample yields roughly 88,000 clones, around 75% seen once. The material sequenced was peripheral blood. The receptor source for this set is a woman at least 80 years old with active or convalescent COVID-19.

The gene calls are TRBV7-2 and TRBJ2-1, with TRBD2 matching over 10 bases. CDR3 size: 16 residues. V lost 5 bases and J lost 8; bases outside the gene matches: 12. Germline values: CDR1 SGHTA, CDR2 FQGNSA. CDR3 residues: CASSPSLAGEGYEQFF. The CDR3 coding sequence is TGTGCCAGCAGCCCCTCGCTAGCGGGAGAGGGGTATGAGCAGTTCTTC.

This chain connects TRBV27 to TRBJ2-3; tentative D call: TRBD1 (6 bases). The CDR3 length is 15 residues. Germline V gene data show CDR1 as MNHEY and CDR2 as SMNVEV (reference sequence). Trimming removed 6 bases from V and 3 bases from J, with 16 bases in between. CDR3 DNA: TGTGCCAGCAGGCCTCTTCAGGGGTATACAGATACGCAGTATTTT. Residues: CASRPLQGYTDTQYF.

This clone was seen just once. The chain uses TRBV2 and TRBJ1-1; D gene ambiguous. The CDR3 contains 13 residues. Germline lookup yields CDR1 SNHLY and CDR2 FYNNEI. Trimming took off 10 bases at V and 1 base at J, with 13 bases between the two ends. As DNA, the CDR3 is TGTGCCACCCGCTTCGCGGAGAACACTGAAGCTTTCTTT. Translated, it gives CATRFAENTEAFF.

V gene TRBV7-3 combines with J gene TRBJ2-6; 7 nucleotides agree with TRBD1. This CDR3 region has 18 residues. Germline-derived CDR1 and CDR2 are SGHTA and FQGTGA. V lost 4 bases and J lost 0; bases outside the gene matches: 9. The chain's CDR3 is CASSSLPGQHSGANVLTF. In DNA form, the CDR3 reads TGTGCCAGCAGCTCTCTCCCGGGACAGCACTCTGGGGCCAACGTCCTGACTTTC.

The rearrangement joins TRBV9 to TRBJ2-7, with D tentatively TRBD2 (6 bases). Trimming stripped 0 bases from V and 4 bases from J, with 11 bases between. This CDR3 comprises 14 residues. From germline, CDR1 is SGDLS and CDR2 YYNGEE. CDR3 in DNA: TGTGCCAGCAGCGTAGACGGGGGAACTTACGAGCAGTACTTC. Residues: CASSVDGGTYEQYF.

V is TRBV20-1 and J is TRBJ2-3, with a weak D call TRBD2 (6 bases). V was shortened by 6 bases and J by 5 bases, with 9 bases between the two germline ends. The CDR3 is made up of 11 amino acids. Germline V CDR1 and CDR2: DFQATT, SNEGSKA (reference sequence). CDR3 DNA: TGCAGTGCGGGGGGTATAGATACGCAGTATTTT. Its protein product is CSAGGIDTQYF.

This clone has more than one count but fewer than ten. V usage is TRBV6-5 and J usage is TRBJ2-7; 10 nucleotides line up with TRBD1. The CDR3 covers 14 residues. Germline V lookup: CDR1 MNHEY, CDR2 SVGAGI. Trimming took 6 bases from V and 5 from J; bases not matched to a gene: 7. CDR3 sequence (DNA): TGTGCCAGCAGCAAGGGACAGGGGATCAACGAGCAGTACTTC. As protein: CASSKGQGINEQYF.

The rearrangement uses TRBV29-1 and TRBJ2-1; D perhaps matches TRBD1 (6 bases). Germline V gives CDR1 SQVTM, CDR2 ANQGSEA. V lost 2 bases and J 2 bases, leaving 7 bases between the germline ends. This CDR3 has 13 residues. The CDR3 DNA reads TGCAGCGTTGAATGGGACACCTACAATGAGCAGTTCTTC. It is translated as CSVEWDTYNEQFF.

The CDR3 spells CASSPKDSYEQYF. The CDR3 coding sequence is TGTGCCAGCAGCCCAAAGGACTCTTACGAGCAGTACTTC. This sequence joins TRBV13 and TRBJ2-7, with TRBD2 as a possible D gene (5 bases). From germline, CDR1 is PRHDT and CDR2 FYEKMQ (reference sequence). Trimming cost V 5 bases and J 4 bases, with 12 bases left between them. There are 13 residues in the CDR3.

The chain has TRBV7-2 and TRBJ2-5; weak D call: TRBD1 (6 bases). This CDR3 has 16 residues. Trimming cost V 2 bases and J 3 bases, with 16 bases left between them. From germline, CDR1 is SGHTA and CDR2 FQGNSA. The CDR3 loop is CASSLTQAQGKETQYF. The CDR3 DNA sequence: TGTGCCAGCAGCTTAACCCAAGCCCAGGGGAAAGAGACCCAGTACTTC.

The chain recombines TRBV10-1 with TRBJ2-4; D ambiguous. The V gene's germline CDR1 is WNHNN and CDR2 SYGVQD (reference sequence). CDR3 length equals 16 residues. Trimming removed 0 bases at V and 0 bases at J, with 9 bases between. The CDR3 is CASSESPRGAKNIQYF. The CDR3 coding sequence is TGCGCCAGCAGTGAGTCCCCTAGAGGAGCCAAAAACATTCAGTACTTC.

The chain recombines TRBV7-9 with TRBJ2-1; 13 bases are shared with TRBD2. Germline V gives CDR1 SEHNR, CDR2 FQNEAQ (reference sequence). The ends lost 3 bases at V and 9 bases at J; junction bases unmatched: 8. The CDR3 has 16 amino acids. The chain's CDR3 is CASSFLSGLAGSEQFF. CDR3 DNA: TGTGCCAGCAGCTTTCTTTCGGGACTAGCGGGATCTGAGCAGTTCTTC.

This chain links TRBV4-1 with TRBJ2-7; tentatively, D is TRBD1 (5 bases). The germline V and J ends were trimmed by 0 bases and 2 bases, with 11 bases remaining between them. CDR1 is MGHRA, CDR2 YSYEKL, per germline. The CDR3 runs to 15 residues. Written as DNA, the CDR3 is TGCGCCAGCAGCCAAGATTATGGGGCCGCCTACGAGCAGTACTTC. Translated: CASSQDYGAAYEQYF.

This rearrangement joins TRBV19 to TRBJ1-5; tentatively, D is TRBD1 (6 bases). The V gene's germline CDR1 is LNHDA and CDR2 SQIVND (reference sequence). V was pared by 5 bases and J by 6 bases, with 11 bases between. The CDR3 sequence is 13 residues long. Written as DNA, the CDR3 is TGTGCCAGTAGTTCTCAGGGGCGTCAGCCCCAGCATTTT. Protein product: CASSSQGRQPQHF. Complete variable domain (other parts from reference TRBV19 and TRBJ1-5): DGGITQSPKYLFRKEGQNVTLSCEQNLNHDAMYWYRQDPGQGLRLIYYSQIVNDFQKGDIAEGYSVSREKKESFPLTVTSAQKNPTAFYLCASSSQGRQPQHFGDGTRLSIL.

This clone was counted once. The chain is built from TRBV7-2 and TRBJ1-1; 7 bases line up with TRBD1. Germline values: CDR1 SGHTA, CDR2 FQGNSA. Trimming removed 4 bases from V and 1 base from J; junction bases left unmatched: 6. The CDR3 has 15 residues. CDR3 sequence reads: CASSWDSGSNTEAFF. The DNA for the CDR3 is TGTGCCAGCAGCTGGGACAGTGGGTCGAACACTGAAGCTTTCTTT.

The V call is TRBV7-2, the J call TRBJ2-7; D perhaps matches TRBD2 (5 bases). The ends were cut back, 5 bases at V and 0 bases at J, with 11 bases in the middle. Germline assignment: CDR1 SGHTA and CDR2 FQGNSA. The CDR3 runs to 14 residues. The CDR3 region is CASSDNEGSYEQYF. The CDR3 DNA is TGTGCCAGCAGCGATAATGAGGGCTCCTACGAGCAGTACTTC.

This chain uses TRBV6-5 with TRBJ1-5, with D possibly TRBD1 on 5 matching bases. Germline CDR1 is MNHEY and CDR2 is SVGAGI. The V end was cut by 0 bases, the J end by 2 bases, with 5 bases between. The CDR3 is made up of 14 amino acids. The CDR3 sequence is CASSYSRGNQPQHF. The CDR3 DNA reads TGTGCCAGCAGTTACTCCAGGGGCAATCAGCCCCAGCATTTT.

The rearrangement joins TRBV3-1 (or the pseudogene TRBV3-2) to TRBJ1-4; TRBD1 might be the D (6 bases). Trimming stripped 1 base from V and 7 bases from J, with 13 bases between. This CDR3 contains 15 residues. Germline V lookup: CDR1 LGHDT, CDR2 YNNKEL (reference sequence). The CDR3 here is CASSQGRGGSEKLFF. The CDR3 DNA reads as TGTGCCAGCAGCCAAGGGAGGGGGGGTAGTGAAAAACTGTTTTTT.

The CDR3 here is CASSQDRFRRLNTEAFF. The CDR3 coding sequence is TGTGCCAGCAGCCAAGATCGGTTCAGGCGCCTGAACACTGAAGCTTTCTTT. The genes are TRBV4-2 and TRBJ1-1, with D unresolved. This CDR3 is 17 amino acids long. Trimming removed 0 bases from V and 0 bases from J, with 14 bases in between. CDR1 is LGHNA and CDR2 is YNFKEQ in the germline V gene.

The CDR3 sequence: CASSLTSDNEQFF. The CDR3 DNA follows: TGTGCCAGCAGCTTAACGTCCGACAATGAGCAGTTCTTC. The chain carries TRBV7-3 and TRBJ2-1; no clear D. The V end lost 0 bases, the J end lost 5 bases, and 5 bases lay between the germline ends. Germline assignment: CDR1 SGHTA and CDR2 FQGTGA. The CDR3 is made up of 13 amino acids.

The chain carries TRBV30 and TRBJ1-1; a possible D gene is TRBD1 (6 bases). Trimming took 5 bases from V and 5 from J, leaving 15 bases between them. Germline V gene data show CDR1 as GTSNPN and CDR2 as SVGIG (reference sequence). This CDR3 has 13 amino acids. CDR3 nucleotides: TGTGCCTGGGGGTCAGGGGCGCGAACTGAAGCTTTCTTT. Encoded protein: CAWGSGARTEAFF.

The rearrangement links TRBV7-9 to TRBJ1-4; 10 bases fit TRBD1. CDR1 is SEHNR and CDR2 is FQNEAQ in the germline V gene (reference sequence). The CDR3 sequence is 16 residues long. Trimming cost V 4 bases and J 5 bases; bases outside gene matches: 7. The CDR3 loop is CASSSRRGQGNEKLFF. The CDR3, as DNA: TGTGCCAGCAGCTCGAGACGGGGACAGGGGAATGAAAAACTGTTTTTT.

The chain couples TRBV19 to TRBJ1-4; D is unclear. This CDR3 is 13 amino acids long. Per the germline V gene, CDR1 is LNHDA and CDR2 is SQIVND (reference sequence). V shed 8 bases and J shed 5 bases, with 12 bases lying between them. The chain's CDR3 is CASSRLLNEKLFF. CDR3 nucleotides: TGTGCCAGTTCGCGCCTATTAAATGAAAAACTGTTTTTT.

The J gene is TRBJ1-1, the V gene TRBV2, with a possible D match to TRBD1 (5 bases). CDR1 is SNHLY, CDR2 FYNNEI, per germline. V was clipped by 4 bases and J by 0 bases, with 12 bases between them. The CDR3 extends over 15 amino acids. CDR3 sequence (DNA): TGTGCCAGCAGTGCTGCAGCAGGGATGAACACTGAAGCTTTCTTT. Translated, it gives CASSAAAGMNTEAFF.

This sequence joins TRBV30 and TRBJ2-5; 7 bases are shared with TRBD2. This CDR3 comprises 14 residues. V lost 3 bases, J lost 5 bases, and 9 bases stayed unmatched. CDR1 and CDR2 from the germline V gene are GTSNPN and SVGIG (reference sequence). In DNA form, the CDR3 reads TGTGCCTGGAGAGAACTGTGGGGGGGGGAGACCCAGTACTTC. Amino acids: CAWRELWGGETQYF.

The J gene is TRBJ1-6, the V gene TRBV30; tentative D call: TRBD1 (6 bases). The CDR3 loop spans 14 amino acids. CDR1 is GTSNPN, CDR2 SVGIG, per germline (reference sequence). The ends were cut back, 3 bases at V and 6 bases at J, with 12 bases in the middle. CDR3 region: CAWRSGQPNSPLHF. The CDR3 DNA follows: TGTGCCTGGAGGTCTGGACAGCCTAATTCACCCCTCCACTTT.

V is TRBV2 and J is TRBJ2-3; 11 bases agree with TRBD2. CDR3 length: 15 residues. Trimming cost V 6 bases and J 2 bases; bases outside gene matches: 4. CDR1 is SNHLY and CDR2 is FYNNEI in the germline V gene. CDR3 DNA: TGTGCCAGCAGAATACTAGCGGGGGCCACAGATACGCAGTATTTT. Amino acid sequence: CASRILAGATDTQYF.

The chain employs TRBV29-1 and TRBJ2-3; 9 nucleotides agree with TRBD2. The germline gives CDR1 SQVTM, CDR2 ANQGSEA. Trimming removed 0 bases from V and 2 bases from J; junction bases left unmatched: 6. The CDR3 has 16 residues. The CDR3 loop is CSVEDSSGRYTDTQYF. The CDR3 region has the DNA TGCAGCGTTGAAGATTCAAGCGGGAGGTACACAGATACGCAGTATTTT.

This clone was counted between two and nine times. This rearrangement joins TRBV6-5 to TRBJ2-5, with a weak D call TRBD1 (5 bases). Trimming took 8 bases from V and 5 from J, leaving 12 bases between them. CDR3 length equals 12 residues. Germline lookup yields CDR1 MNHEY and CDR2 SVGAGI. The CDR3 DNA reads TGTGCCAGCGCCAGACAGTACGAGACCCAGTACTTC. Translation gives CASARQYETQYF.